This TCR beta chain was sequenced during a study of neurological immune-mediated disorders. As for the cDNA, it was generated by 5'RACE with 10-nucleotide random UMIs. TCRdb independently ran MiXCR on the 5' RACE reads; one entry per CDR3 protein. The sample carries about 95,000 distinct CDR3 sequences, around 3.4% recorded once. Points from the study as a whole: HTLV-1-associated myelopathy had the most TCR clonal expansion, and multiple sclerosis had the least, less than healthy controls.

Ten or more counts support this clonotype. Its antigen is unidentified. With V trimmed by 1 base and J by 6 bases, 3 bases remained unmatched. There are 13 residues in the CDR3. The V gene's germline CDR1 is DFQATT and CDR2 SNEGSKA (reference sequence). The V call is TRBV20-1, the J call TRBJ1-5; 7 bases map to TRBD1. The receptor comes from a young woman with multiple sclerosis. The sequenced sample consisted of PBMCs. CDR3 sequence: CSARGSGGQPQHF. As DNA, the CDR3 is TGCAGTGCTAGAGGGTCAGGGGGTCAGCCCCAGCATTTT.